The 5 T cell receptor beta chains reported below all come from one sample, sequenced in a study of Graves' ophthalmopathy and Graves' hyperthyroidism. RNA transcripts were the template, and TCR beta CDR3 regions were amplified from them. First-round RT-PCR with HTBI primers preceded a second-round multiplex PCR. TCRdb ran MiXCR on the multiplex PCR reads and lists one entry per CDR3 protein. The table shows 400,000 to 450,000 distinct CDR3 sequences, with roughly 20% occurring only once. Sequencing was done on a sample of peripheral blood. The receptors here all came from a woman aged 18-30 years with stable Graves' hyperthyroidism.

The CDR3 is CASSPGTGAGYTF. For the CDR3, the DNA is TGTGCCAGCAGCCCCGGGACAGGGGCCGGCTACACCTTC. The rearrangement links TRBV7-2 to TRBJ1-2; TRBD1 matches at 10 bases. V gave up 5 bases and J gave up 8 bases; unmatched junction bases: 5. Germline values: CDR1 SGHTA, CDR2 FQGNSA. The CDR3 is made up of 13 amino acids.

This clonotype was detected ten times or more. The CDR3 loop reads CASRRGQGVSYEQYF. CDR3 coding DNA: TGTGCCAGCAGACGTGGACAGGGGGTCTCCTACGAGCAGTACTTC. The chain carries TRBV6-2 or TRBV6-3 and TRBJ2-7; 10 bases line up with TRBD1. Germline values: CDR1 MNHEY, CDR2 SVGEGT. V was pared by 6 bases and J by 0 bases, with 5 bases of the junction left unmatched. This CDR3 is built from 15 residues.

This clonotype showed up many times. The chain couples TRBV2 to TRBJ1-5; no clear D. Trimming left V 2 bases short and J 5 bases short, with 16 bases between. CDR1 is SNHLY and CDR2 is FYNNEI in the germline V gene. This CDR3 has 16 residues. In nucleotides, the CDR3 is TGTGCCAGCAGTGAACAGCCGCCAATCTCCTATCAGCCCCAGCATTTT. This translates into CASSEQPPISYQPQHF.

This clonotype has at least ten counts. The chain couples TRBV6-5 to TRBJ2-7; D is undetermined. This CDR3 comprises 15 residues. From germline, CDR1 is MNHEY and CDR2 SVGAGI. V lost 0 bases and J lost 2, with 11 bases in between. CDR3 DNA sequence: TGTGCCAGCAGTTACTCGAGGCAGGTCGCCTACGAGCAGTACTTC. Translated: CASSYSRQVAYEQYF.

On this clonotype: At one boundary the junction diverges from the germline segment, which might be a read error. This chain joins TRBV19 and TRBJ1-5; D perhaps matches TRBD1 (6 bases). CDR1 is LNHDA and CDR2 is SQIVND in the germline V gene (reference sequence). The CDR3 is 15 residues long. CDR3: CATRTAGVSNQPQHF. The DNA for the CDR3 is TGTGCCACCAGAACAGCAGGGGTAAGCAATCAGCCGCAGCATTTT.